This record concerns one T cell receptor beta chain sequence. Authors' analysis steps: Counts of nucleated cells, estimated from reference gene primer amplification, were obtained. Clones were sequenced by immunoSEQ multiplex PCR, and TCRdb holds only the in-frame ones, with some missing. V and J calls and clone size follow that table, whereas D and trimming were derived from the DNA. The sample holds about 61,000 clones, 85% to 90% seen once. The data were taken from a study of blood T cell repertoires in COVID-19. The V gene lost 2 bases and the J gene lost 3 bases, with 7 bases spanning the gap. This CDR3 has 14 amino acids. Germline V gene sequence: CDR1 SGHTA, CDR2 FQGTGA.

This clonotype was obtained from a human donor in a cohort sampled during active COVID-19. The material sequenced was peripheral blood. The chain couples TRBV7-3 to TRBJ2-2; no clear D. The CDR3 is CASSLPGYTGELFF. The CDR3 bases are TGTGCCAGCAGCTTACCGGGTTACACCGGGGAGCTGTTTTTT. Drawing the rest from reference TRBV7-3 and TRBJ2-2, the complete variable domain is GAGVSQTPSNKVTEKGKYVELRCDPISGHTALYWYRQSLGQGPEFLIYFQGTGAADDSGLPNDRFFAVRPEGSVSTLKIQRTERGDSAVYLCASSLPGYTGELFFGEGSRLTVL.